The T cell receptor (beta chain) described here comes from a study of cytomegalovirus exposure and HLA in healthy donors. For the study at large: HLA-typed donors were the source of tens of millions of unique TCRs held in an early data release.

V lost 3 bases to trimming and J lost 5 bases, with 8 bases between them. Germline V lookup: CDR1 MNHEY, CDR2 SMNVEV (reference sequence). The CDR3 sequence is 13 residues long. Study-wide results and caveats: Another analysis was done later, and it associated 16,951 TCR beta sequences with HLA alleles at 0.05 false discovery rate.

13 Jbeta primers and 60 Vbeta primers were used for the PCR. TCRdb's table, derived via immunoSEQ multiplex PCR, lists solely in-frame clones and lacks some. Counted here are roughly 150,000 clones, over 70% occurring once; the ten biggest clones make up 1% to 1.5%. This clone was recorded once. Its antigen is unknown. This chain uses TRBV27 with TRBJ1-5; no reliable D call. Input material: PBMCs. This receptor was identified in a man in his fifties in good health and CMV-seropositive. DNA of the CDR3: TGTGCCAGCAGTTTTACAGAGTATCAGCCCCAGCATTTT. Protein sequence: CASSFTEYQPQHF.